Listed here are 24 T cell receptor beta chains from one sample, sequenced in a study of neurological immune-mediated disorders. Each CDR3 protein gets one entry after TCRdb re-called the 5' RACE reads with MiXCR. The repertoire consists of approximately 51,000 distinct CDR3 sequences, with 3% to 4% occurring once and the leading ten covering approximately 6.3%. Source material: PBMCs. The receptors here all came from a man between 35 and 55 years old with multiple sclerosis.

This clonotype occurred a few times. A clone one base away is much larger, so this may be a read error. The rearrangement links TRBV11-2 to TRBJ2-2, with D perhaps matching TRBD1 (5 bases). This CDR3 spans 14 amino acids. Germline V gives CDR1 SGHAT, CDR2 FQNNGV. V lost 5 bases and J 7 bases, leaving 14 bases between the germline ends. CDR3 in amino acids: CASSQGKYDGELFF. CDR3 nucleotide sequence: TGTGCCAGCAGCCAGGGAAAGTATGACGGGGAGCTGTTTTTT. Full variable domain (remainder filled in from reference TRBV11-2 and TRBJ2-2): EAGVAQSPRYKIIEKRQSVAFWCNPISGHATLYWYQQILGQGPKLLIQFQNNGVVDDSQLPKDRFSAERLKGVDSTLKIQPAKLEDSAVYLCASSQGKYDGELFFGEGSRLTVL.

As concerns this clonotype: A much larger clone sits a single nucleotide away, making a read error possible. This chain joins TRBV7-9 and TRBJ1-1, with D hard to call. The CDR3 has 12 amino acids. Germline-derived CDR1 and CDR2 are SEHNR and FQNEAQ (reference sequence). The CDR3 region is CANSLAGSEAFF. The DNA of the CDR3 is TGTGCCAACAGCTTAGCTGGATCTGAAGCTTTCTTT.

At least ten counts were recorded for this clonotype. The gene calls are TRBV12-3 or TRBV12-4 and TRBJ2-2; 10 bases are shared with TRBD1. The V and J ends lost 5 bases and 4 bases, in that order; junction bases with no gene match: 4. This CDR3 comprises 15 residues. The CDR3 bases are TGTGCCAGCAGTCCGGGACAGGGGTTCACCGGGGAGCTGTTTTTT. This translates into CASSPGQGFTGELFF.

A remark on this clonotype: This may be a read error, as it is one base from a much larger clone. The chain recombines TRBV29-1 with TRBJ1-3; D gene unclear. The CDR3 is made up of 12 amino acids. Germline CDR1 is SQVTM and CDR2 is ANQGSEA. This chain's CDR3 is CSVGAGGKTIYF. As DNA, the CDR3 is TGCAGCGTTGGCGCCGGTGGAAAAACCATATATTTT.

This clonotype has only a few counts. A read error may account for a junction end that differs from germline. The rearrangement links TRBV28 to TRBJ1-5; perhaps TRBD1 as D (6 bases). The CDR3 consists of 12 residues. From germline, CDR1 is MDHEN and CDR2 SYDVKM. The CDR3 spells CASVDSNQPQNF. CDR3 in DNA: TGTGCCAGCGTGGACAGCAATCAGCCCCAGAATTTT.

This clonotype was seen many times. V gene TRBV5-1 combines with J gene TRBJ1-2; D might be TRBD1 (6 bases). V dropped 4 bases and J dropped 2 bases, with 12 bases sitting between them. The CDR3 totals 14 residues. In germline, CDR1 is SGHRS, CDR2 YFSETQ. CDR3 sequence reads: CASSTTQGNYGYTF. The CDR3 region has the DNA TGCGCCAGCAGCACCACTCAGGGGAACTATGGCTACACCTTC. The full variable domain, with the rest looked up from reference TRBV5-1 and TRBJ1-2, is KAGVTQTPRYLIKTRGQQVTLSCSPISGHRSVSWYQQTPGQGLQFLFEYFSETQRNKGNFPGRFSGRQFSNSRSEMNVSTLELGDSALYLCASSTTQGNYGYTFGSGTRLTVV.

There are many counts of this clonotype. The rearrangement links TRBV4-1 to TRBJ2-5, with D unresolved. Germline V CDR1 and CDR2: MGHRA, YSYEKL. Trimming took off 4 bases at V and 5 bases at J, with 11 bases between the two ends. There are 13 residues in the CDR3. For the CDR3, the DNA is TGCGCCAGCAGCCGTATCGTGGGTGAGACCCAGTACTTC. Its translation is CASSRIVGETQYF.

This clonotype was seen repeatedly, ten times or more. The chain employs TRBV12-3 or TRBV12-4 and TRBJ2-4; either TRBD1 or TRBD2 may fit D (6 bases each). V was shortened by 4 bases and J by 0 bases, with 19 bases between the two germline ends. CDR3 size: 18 residues. CDR3 sequence: CASSSPGGGPLAKNIQYF. CDR3 sequence (DNA): TGTGCCAGCAGTTCCCCGGGTGGGGGGCCCCTAGCCAAAAACATTCAGTACTTC.

This clonotype was picked up a small number of times. V gene TRBV12-3 or TRBV12-4 combines with J gene TRBJ2-5, with 7 bases identical to TRBD2. V lost 2 bases, J lost 1 base, and 4 bases stayed unmatched. CDR3 size: 15 residues. The CDR3 spells CASSLSPSGQETQYF. CDR3 coding DNA: TGTGCCAGCAGTTTAAGTCCTAGCGGCCAAGAGACCCAGTACTTC.

This clonotype was seen at least ten times. The V and J genes are TRBV5-5 and TRBJ2-3; 7 positions agree with TRBD2. The V gene's germline CDR1 is SGHKS and CDR2 YYEKEE (reference sequence). The V gene end was trimmed by 2 bases and the J gene end by 4 bases; junction bases not matched to a gene: 7. This CDR3 region has 15 residues. The CDR3 coding sequence is TGTGCCAGCAGCTTAGCGGGATCGGCGGCAGATACGCAGTATTTT. Its translation is CASSLAGSAADTQYF.

This clonotype was observed many times. This rearrangement joins TRBV15 to TRBJ2-5, with D uncertain. Trimming pared 1 base from V and 4 bases from J, leaving 7 bases between. From germline, CDR1 is LNHNV and CDR2 YYDKDF (reference sequence). This CDR3 comprises 13 residues. DNA for the CDR3: TGTGCCACCAGCAGAGTGGGGTCAGAGACCCAGTACTTC. This gives the protein CATSRVGSETQYF.

This clonotype has at least ten counts. At one of its ends the junction is not consistent with the germline gene, which may arise from a read error. The CDR3 coding sequence is TGTGCCAGCAGTTATTCCGGGAACCAGCCCCAGAATTTT. It yields the protein CASSYSGNQPQNF. V gene TRBV6-2 or TRBV6-3 combines with J gene TRBJ1-5, with D unresolved. The CDR3 extends over 13 amino acids. Germline CDR1 and CDR2: MNHEY and SVGEGT.

At least ten counts were recorded for this clonotype. One end of the junction does not line up with germline, which may come from a read error. This chain links TRBV10-3 with TRBJ1-6; the match to TRBD1 covers 7 bases. Germline V lookup: CDR1 ENHRY, CDR2 SYGVKD. This CDR3 is built from 14 residues. The CDR3: CAISEQGYNSPLNF. The CDR3 DNA follows: TGTGCCATCAGTGAACAGGGGTATAATTCACCCCTCAACTTT.

This clonotype has a handful of counts. One base away lies a much larger clone, so this may be a sequencing read error. The chain has TRBV6-5 and TRBJ1-1; weak D call: TRBD1 (6 bases). CDR1 is MNHEY, CDR2 SVGAGI, per germline. The CDR3 is 13 amino acids. The V end lost 8 bases, the J end lost 5 bases, and 15 bases lay between the germline ends. The CDR3 loop reads CASLRKGTTEAFF. The CDR3 DNA follows: TGTGCCAGCCTCAGAAAGGGGACAACTGAAGCTTTCTTT.

The sample holds many counts of this clonotype. The chain couples TRBV28 to TRBJ1-1, with unresolved D. The CDR3 is 12 residues long. The V end was cut by 10 bases, the J end by 1 base, with 10 bases between. The germline V gene has CDR1 MDHEN and CDR2 SYDVKM. The DNA for the CDR3 is TGTGCCACCCTGATACAGAACACTGAAGCTTTCTTT. This codes for CATLIQNTEAFF.

This clonotype occurred many times. J is TRBJ2-3 and V is TRBV7-3; 8 bases agree with TRBD1. Germline-derived CDR1 and CDR2 are SGHTA and FQGTGA. V dropped 1 base and J dropped 5; count of bases not matched to a gene: 8. This CDR3 is 16 amino acids long. Here the CDR3 DNA reads TGTGCCAGCAGCTTAAATGGACAGGGTCTCTTAGATACGCAGTATTTT. It is translated as CASSLNGQGLLDTQYF.

This clonotype has more than one count but fewer than ten. A much larger clonotype is one base distant, so this may be a read error. This chain connects TRBV15 to TRBJ2-5; no reliable D call. The CDR3 runs to 14 residues. Germline V gene data show CDR1 as LNHNV and CDR2 as YYDKDF (reference sequence). Deletions cut 1 base from V and 4 bases from J, with 10 bases between. The CDR3 protein is CATSRVGKSETQYF. The CDR3 DNA is TGTGCCACCAGCAGAGTGGGAAAGTCAGAGACCCAGTACTTC.

This clonotype was counted at least ten times. This chain uses TRBV6-4 with TRBJ2-5, with 9 positions matching TRBD2. This CDR3 has 14 amino acids. The J segment lost 4 bases and the V segment lost 7 bases, leaving 7 bases of the junction unmatched. Germline CDR1 and CDR2: MRHNA and SNTAGT. The DNA of the CDR3 is TGTGCCAGCATTGGCGGGGGGGCGGGAGAGACCCAGTACTTC. Residues: CASIGGGAGETQYF.

In this sample, this clonotype turned up many times. The chain recombines TRBV28 with TRBJ2-1, with D possibly being TRBD1 (6 bases). This CDR3 contains 15 residues. CDR1 and CDR2 (germline): MDHEN, SYDVKM. The V end was cut by 6 bases, the J end by 6 bases, with 18 bases between. In nucleotides, the CDR3 is TGTGCCAGCAGCCCACCACAGGGTCGGGTCAATGAGCAGTTCTTC. It encodes CASSPPQGRVNEQFF.

Many counts were recorded for this clonotype. V usage is TRBV20-1 and J usage is TRBJ2-2; D remains unclear. The V gene's germline CDR1 is DFQATT and CDR2 SNEGSKA (reference sequence). The CDR3 totals 13 residues. V was pared by 6 bases and J by 0 bases, with 8 bases between. CDR3 bases: TGCAGTGCAGTGACACCGAACACCGGGGAGCTGTTTTTT. Its protein is CSAVTPNTGELFF.

A remark on this clonotype: A junction boundary mismatches the germline segment, possibly from a read error. The chain joins TRBV5-5 to TRBJ1-5; the match to TRBD1 covers 8 bases. This CDR3 is 15 amino acids long. Germline CDR1 and CDR2: SGHKS and YYEKEE (reference sequence). CDR3 coding DNA: TGTGCCAGCAGCTTGAGGGGACAGGATTATCAGCCCCAGAATTTT. It translates to CASSLRGQDYQPQNF. Drawing the rest from reference TRBV5-5 and TRBJ1-5, the complete variable domain is DAGVTQSPTHLIKTRGQQVTLRCSPISGHKSVSWYQQVLGQGPQFIFQYYEKEERGRGNFPDRFSARQFPNYSSELNVNALLLGDSALYLCASSLRGQDYQPQNFGDGTRLSIL.

In this sample, this clonotype turned up many times. A much more abundant neighbour one base away suggests this may be a read error. The chain couples TRBV12-3 or TRBV12-4 to TRBJ1-5, with 7 bases matching TRBD1. The CDR3 has 12 residues. V lost 8 bases to trimming and J lost 9 bases; unmatched junction nucleotides: 7. The CDR3 sequence is CASAERGRPQHF. Here the CDR3 DNA reads TGTGCCAGCGCGGAAAGGGGGCGGCCCCAGCATTTT.

In this sample, this clonotype turned up many times. J is TRBJ2-2 and V is TRBV12-3 or TRBV12-4; weak D call: TRBD1 (5 bases). The V end lost 3 bases, the J end lost 4 bases, and 12 bases lay between the germline ends. The CDR3 extends over 15 amino acids. The CDR3 region is CASSLERGGTGELFF. The CDR3 nucleotides are TGTGCCAGCAGTTTGGAAAGGGGTGGCACCGGGGAGCTGTTTTTT.

This clonotype was seen at least ten times. The chain has TRBV24-1 and TRBJ2-7, with 11 bases matching TRBD2. The CDR3 covers 15 residues. Germline V gives CDR1 KGHDR, CDR2 SFDVKD. V was pared by 4 bases and J by 9 bases, with 10 bases of the junction left unmatched. CDR3 coding DNA: TGTGCCACCAGTGACCCCGGGACTAGCGGACAGAGGCAGTACTTC. Translation: CATSDPGTSGQRQYF.